A single sample is the source of the 32 T cell receptor beta chains below, sequenced in a study of cytomegalovirus exposure and HLA in healthy donors. Sequencing was performed with immunoSEQ multiplex PCR; in TCRdb, only in-frame clones are kept and a portion is missing. The sample lists 150,000 or so clones; 70% to 90% were seen once. The sample consisted of PBMCs. The origin of the receptors is a man in his late teens or twenties in good health and CMV-seropositive.

The chain links TRBV30 to TRBJ2-1; TRBD2 matches at 12 bases. The V segment lost 4 bases and the J segment 9 bases; nucleotides outside the gene matches: 10. The germline V gene encodes CDR1 GTSNPN and CDR2 SVGIG (reference sequence). This CDR3 has 15 residues. The CDR3 loop reads CAWIGTSGRSGEQFF. CDR3 in DNA: TGTGCCTGGATAGGAACTAGCGGGAGGTCCGGTGAGCAGTTCTTC.

The chain recombines TRBV11-2 with TRBJ1-2; possible D gene TRBD1, 5 bases. CDR3 length: 15 amino acids. Germline V CDR1 and CDR2: SGHAT, FQNNGV. V was cut by 3 bases and J by 3 bases, with 14 bases left in between. The CDR3 DNA reads as TGTGCCAGCAGCTTGGTTCGCGGGGGTGACTATGGCTACACCTTC. This gives the protein CASSLVRGGDYGYTF.

This clone was detected a few times. CDR3 amino acids: CASSLDSKNSPLHF. DNA for the CDR3: TGTGCCAGCTCCCTGGACAGCAAGAATTCACCCCTCCACTTT. The chain carries TRBV18 and TRBJ1-6, with D possibly matching TRBD1 (6 bases). Germline values: CDR1 KGHSH, CDR2 LQKENI. Trimming stripped 6 bases from V and 7 bases from J, with 13 bases between. This CDR3 has 14 amino acids.

The DNA of the CDR3 is TGCGCCAGCAGCTACAGAAGAACGGATGAGCAGTTCTTC. It codes for CASSYRRTDEQFF. The V gene is TRBV4-3, the J gene TRBJ2-1; D is undetermined. The CDR3 has 13 amino acids. Trimming took 5 bases from V and 8 from J, leaving 13 bases between them. Germline V gene data show CDR1 as LGHNA and CDR2 as YSLEER.

CDR3 amino acids: CAISEPTANSPLHF. As DNA, the CDR3 is TGTGCCATCAGTGAGCCTACCGCTAATTCACCCCTCCACTTT. This chain connects TRBV10-3 to TRBJ1-6, with D unresolved. Germline values: CDR1 ENHRY, CDR2 SYGVKD. The V end was cut by 2 bases, the J end by 6 bases, with 8 bases between. The CDR3 spans 14 residues.

The chain has TRBV1 and TRBJ2-7; the DNA was not used to check the table's D call, TRBD1. TRBV1 is recorded as a pseudogene. CDR3 length: 15 residues. The CDR3: CTSSQGTGLLGEQYF. CDR3 nucleotides: TGCACCAGCAGCCAAGGGACAGGTTTGTTAGGCGAGCAGTACTTC.

With regard to this clone: At the DNA level, this CDR3 is encoded by other sequences in the same sample as well. V usage is TRBV7-9 and J usage is TRBJ1-4; possible D gene TRBD1, 5 bases. V lost 2 bases, J lost 8 bases, and 12 bases lay in between. The CDR3 runs to 14 residues. Germline V gene data show CDR1 as SEHNR and CDR2 as FQNEAQ (reference sequence). The CDR3 DNA is TGTGCCAGCAGCTTAAGGCAGGGAGGGGAAAAACTGTTTTTT. Protein: CASSLRQGGEKLFF.

This clone was seen only once. This rearrangement joins TRBV6-1 to TRBJ2-7; D may be TRBD2 (5 bases). Germline assignment: CDR1 MNHNS and CDR2 SASEGT. Between the trimmed V and J ends, which lost 8 bases and 1 base, there was a span of 12 bases. The CDR3 sequence is 13 residues long. The CDR3 DNA follows: TGTGCCAGCGGCCGAGAGGGTTCCTACGAGCAGTACTTC. Translation gives CASGREGSYEQYF.

The chain links TRBV6-5 to TRBJ1-1; 7 nucleotides line up with TRBD1. Germline assignment: CDR1 MNHEY and CDR2 SVGAGI. CDR3 length: 16 residues. V was pared by 3 bases and J by 4 bases, with 11 bases of the junction left unmatched. DNA of the CDR3: TGTGCCAGCAGTTATGCAGGGGGTCGGTCTGGCACTGAAGCTTTCTTT. Encoded protein: CASSYAGGRSGTEAFF.

The rearrangement links TRBV5-5 to TRBJ1-2; no clear D gene. V was clipped by 0 bases and J by 4 bases, with 10 bases between them. The CDR3 consists of 14 residues. CDR1 and CDR2 (germline): SGHKS, YYEKEE (reference sequence). CDR3 amino acids: CASSLGSGSYGYTF. The CDR3 DNA reads TGTGCCAGCAGCTTGGGCTCGGGGAGCTATGGCTACACCTTC.

The V and J genes are TRBV2 and TRBJ1-1; 9 bases map to TRBD1. After removal of 5 bases from V and 1 base from J, the junction contained 8 bases not matched to a gene. Germline loops: CDR1 SNHLY, CDR2 FYNNEI. The CDR3 spans 16 residues. The CDR3 DNA follows: TGTGCCAGCAGTTGGACAGGGGTAGCAGGGAACACTGAAGCTTTCTTT. Amino acids: CASSWTGVAGNTEAFF.

The chain uses TRBV2 and TRBJ2-2; D not resolved. Germline CDR1 and CDR2: SNHLY and FYNNEI. V was trimmed by 7 bases and J by 4 bases, leaving 10 bases between them. The CDR3 loop spans 13 amino acids. CDR3 loop: CASTNNPTGELFF. The CDR3 bases are TGTGCCAGCACCAACAACCCCACCGGGGAGCTGTTTTTT.

The rearrangement links TRBV5-1 to TRBJ2-5, with a weak D call TRBD1 (5 bases). CDR1 is SGHRS, CDR2 YFSETQ, per germline. Trimming pared 1 base from V and 5 bases from J, leaving 9 bases between. This CDR3 has 13 residues. CDR3 sequence reads: CASSLRGEETQYF. CDR3 DNA sequence: TGCGCCAGCAGCTTGAGGGGCGAGGAGACCCAGTACTTC.

The V gene is TRBV4-3, the J gene TRBJ1-4; the D is unclear. Trimming cost V 1 base and J 2 bases, with 8 bases left between them. Germline lookup yields CDR1 LGHNA and CDR2 YSLEER. The CDR3 extends over 15 amino acids. CDR3 loop: CASSQADKTNEKLFF. DNA for the CDR3: TGCGCCAGCAGCCAAGCCGACAAGACTAATGAAAAACTGTTTTTT.

The rearrangement joins TRBV6-6 to TRBJ1-2, with D uncertain. Trimming left V 2 bases short and J 3 bases short, with 7 bases between. Germline CDR1 reads MNHNY; CDR2 reads SVGAGI (reference sequence). The CDR3 runs to 13 residues. The CDR3 DNA sequence: TGTGCCAGCAGTTACGAGGAGTACTATGGCTACACCTTC. Protein: CASSYEEYYGYTF.

The rearrangement uses TRBV4-3 and TRBJ2-3; 7 bases match TRBD1. The V gene's germline CDR1 is LGHNA and CDR2 YSLEER. The CDR3 has 14 amino acids. After removal of 4 bases from V and 7 bases from J, the junction contained 8 bases not matched to a gene. CDR3 residues: CASSRTGTVNTQYF. The CDR3 bases are TGCGCCAGCAGCCGCACGGGGACAGTCAATACGCAGTATTTT.

The gene calls are TRBV2 and TRBJ1-3; 7 bases are a match to TRBD1. This CDR3 has 15 residues. V shed 7 bases and J 4 bases; nucleotides not matched to a gene: 10. Germline values: CDR1 SNHLY, CDR2 FYNNEI. CDR3 nucleotides: TGTGCCAGCACCCGTGAGGGGGCGTTGGGAAACACCATATATTTT. Translating gives CASTREGALGNTIYF.

The V gene is TRBV11-1, the J gene TRBJ2-6, with D perhaps TRBD1 (5 bases). Germline V gene sequence: CDR1 SGHAT, CDR2 FQDESV (reference sequence). Between the trimmed V and J ends, which lost 1 base and 2 bases, there was a span of 6 bases. CDR3 length equals 15 residues. DNA for the CDR3: TGTGCCAGCAGCTTAGTCAGGGCTGGGGCCAACGTCCTGACTTTC. This translates into CASSLVRAGANVLTF.

As DNA, the CDR3 is TGTGCCAGTATAGCACGGGGGACTAGCGGGAGGACCGGGGAGCTGTTTTTT. Translated, it gives CASIARGTSGRTGELFF. V is TRBV19 and J is TRBJ2-2; 15 nucleotides agree with TRBD2. Germline CDR1 and CDR2: LNHDA and SQIVND (reference sequence). There are 17 residues in the CDR3. V lost 7 bases to trimming and J lost 5 bases; unmatched junction nucleotides: 8.

The V and J genes are TRBV7-2 and TRBJ2-4, with 7 bases fitting TRBD1. Germline-derived CDR1 and CDR2 are SGHTA and FQGNSA. Unmatched junction bases numbered 18, after V lost 5 bases and J lost 2 bases. The CDR3 spans 19 residues. The CDR3 loop reads CASSLHPRGQTGPKNIQYF. The DNA of the CDR3 is TGTGCCAGCAGCCTCCACCCTAGAGGCCAGACAGGGCCCAAAAACATTCAGTACTTC.

The genes are TRBV4-3 and TRBJ1-1; D might be TRBD1 (5 bases). The CDR3 loop spans 14 amino acids. Germline CDR1 and CDR2: LGHNA and YSLEER. Trimming shortened V by 4 bases and J by 5 bases, and 14 bases separated the two germline ends. The chain's CDR3 is CASSPRVPGTEAFF. The CDR3 DNA sequence: TGCGCCAGCAGCCCCAGGGTCCCTGGGACTGAAGCTTTCTTT.

CDR3 region: CASSLQSTGELFF. CDR3 nucleotides: TGTGCCAGCAGCTTACAGTCCACCGGGGAGCTGTTTTTT. The rearrangement uses TRBV5-4 and TRBJ2-2; D gene ambiguous. This CDR3 has 13 residues. CDR1 SGHNT and CDR2 YYREEE come from the germline V gene (reference sequence). The ends were cut back, 2 bases at V and 4 bases at J, with 6 bases in the middle.

The J gene is TRBJ1-2, the V gene TRBV9; 7 positions agree with TRBD1. Losses at the gene ends were 3 bases for V and 6 bases for J; bases not matched to a gene: 14. The CDR3 has 16 residues. Germline CDR1 and CDR2: SGDLS and YYNGEE. Written as DNA, the CDR3 is TGTGCCAGCAGCGCGGAACAGGGGACGATCGCGAATGGCTACACCTTC. Residues: CASSAEQGTIANGYTF.

CDR3 bases: TGTGCCAGTAGCCCCTTCATGGGCAGGAGGACAGATACGCAGTATTTT. Its translation: CASSPFMGRRTDTQYF. The chain joins TRBV19 to TRBJ2-3; TRBD2 might be the D (5 bases). This CDR3 is built from 16 residues. Germline V gene data show CDR1 as LNHDA and CDR2 as SQIVND (reference sequence). Trimming left V 6 bases short and J 3 bases short, with 19 bases between.

The chain is built from TRBV7-3 and TRBJ2-5; a weak D match, TRBD2 (5 bases). The CDR3 is made up of 14 amino acids. The V end lost 2 bases, the J end lost 5 bases, and 12 bases lay between the germline ends. Germline-derived CDR1 and CDR2 are SGHTA and FQGTGA. The CDR3 DNA reads TGTGCCAGCAGCTTACGACCGGGAAGGGAGACCCAGTACTTC. As protein: CASSLRPGRETQYF.

V is TRBV19 and J is TRBJ1-2, with 7 bases that match TRBD1. Germline V lookup: CDR1 LNHDA, CDR2 SQIVND (reference sequence). V lost 5 bases and J lost 4; bases outside the gene matches: 10. The CDR3 runs 15 residues. CDR3 amino acids: CASSFPGQSFYGYTF. CDR3 sequence (DNA): TGTGCCAGTAGTTTCCCGGGACAGAGTTTCTATGGCTACACCTTC.

The CDR3 sequence: CAWNRGGTEAFF. DNA for the CDR3: TGTGCCTGGAACAGGGGGGGTACTGAAGCTTTCTTT. V usage is TRBV30 and J usage is TRBJ1-1; 8 nucleotides agree with TRBD1. The V and J ends lost 4 bases and 5 bases, in that order; junction bases with no gene match: 3. The CDR3 has 12 amino acids. Germline loops: CDR1 GTSNPN, CDR2 SVGIG (reference sequence).

This clone was recorded only once. The J gene is TRBJ1-1, the V gene TRBV5-1, with 9 bases matching TRBD1. The CDR3 extends over 14 amino acids. The ends lost 4 bases at V and 4 bases at J; junction bases unmatched: 5. Germline V CDR1 and CDR2: SGHRS, YFSETQ. This CDR3 reads CASSRQGGSTEAFF. Here the CDR3 DNA reads TGCGCCAGCAGCCGACAGGGGGGTAGCACTGAAGCTTTCTTT.

The V call is TRBV7-9, the J call TRBJ2-1; D is possibly TRBD2 (5 bases). This CDR3 spans 16 amino acids. V was trimmed by 0 bases and J by 9 bases, leaving 18 bases between them. Germline values: CDR1 SEHNR, CDR2 FQNEAQ (reference sequence). The CDR3 DNA sequence: TGTGCCAGCAGCTTAGCCTATTCCCAGAGGGAGTTTGAGCAGTTCTTC. This sequence encodes CASSLAYSQREFEQFF.

The V gene is TRBV9, the J gene TRBJ1-2; tentatively, D is TRBD1 (5 bases). The V gene's germline CDR1 is SGDLS and CDR2 YYNGEE. The CDR3 extends over 15 amino acids. The ends were cut back, 3 bases at V and 7 bases at J, with 19 bases in the middle. CDR3 bases: TGTGCCAGCAGCGGCGGGGGACGGGGAACGAGTGGCTACACCTTC. Residues: CASSGGGRGTSGYTF.

The chain has TRBV7-9 and TRBJ2-3, with 11 bases aligning to TRBD1. The germline V gene encodes CDR1 SEHNR and CDR2 FQNEAQ (reference sequence). Germline trimming cut 5 bases from V and 6 bases from J; bases unmatched to any gene: 13. CDR3 length equals 17 residues. The CDR3 protein is CASSPPRRDRGGDTQYF. In DNA form, the CDR3 reads TGTGCCAGCAGCCCCCCTCGCCGGGACAGGGGGGGGGATACGCAGTATTTT. Full variable domain (missing parts from reference TRBV7-9 and TRBJ2-3): DTGVSQNPRHKITKRGQNVTFRCDPISEHNRLYWYRQTLGQGPEFLTYFQNEAQLEKSRLLSDRFSAERPKGSFSTLEIQRTEQGDSAMYLCASSPPRRDRGGDTQYFGPGTRLTVL.

V gene TRBV4-3 combines with J gene TRBJ2-2; 8 bases are a match to TRBD2. With 3 bases clipped from V and 1 base from J, the junction kept 7 bases outside the gene matches. Germline CDR1 is LGHNA and CDR2 is YSLEER. CDR3 length equals 17 residues. CDR3 protein: CASSQRTSSVNTGELFF. The CDR3 DNA is TGCGCCAGCAGCCAGCGGACTAGCTCCGTGAACACCGGGGAGCTGTTTTTT.